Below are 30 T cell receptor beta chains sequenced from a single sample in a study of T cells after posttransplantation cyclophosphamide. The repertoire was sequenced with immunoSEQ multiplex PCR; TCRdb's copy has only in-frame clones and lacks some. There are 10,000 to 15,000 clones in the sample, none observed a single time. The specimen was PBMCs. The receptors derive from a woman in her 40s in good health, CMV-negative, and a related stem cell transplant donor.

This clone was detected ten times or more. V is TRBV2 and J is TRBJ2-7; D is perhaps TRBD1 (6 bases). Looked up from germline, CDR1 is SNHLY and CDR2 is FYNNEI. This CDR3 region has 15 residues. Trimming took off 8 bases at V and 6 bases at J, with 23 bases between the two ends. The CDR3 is CASQRETTYRAEQYF. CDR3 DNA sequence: TGTGCCAGCCAGCGAGAAACTACTTACAGGGCCGAGCAGTACTTC.

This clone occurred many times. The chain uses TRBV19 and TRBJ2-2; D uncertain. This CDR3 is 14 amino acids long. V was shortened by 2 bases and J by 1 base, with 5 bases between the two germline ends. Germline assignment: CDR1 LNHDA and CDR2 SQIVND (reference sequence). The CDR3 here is CASSIQWNTGELFF. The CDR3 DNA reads TGTGCCAGTAGTATACAGTGGAACACCGGGGAGCTGTTTTTT.

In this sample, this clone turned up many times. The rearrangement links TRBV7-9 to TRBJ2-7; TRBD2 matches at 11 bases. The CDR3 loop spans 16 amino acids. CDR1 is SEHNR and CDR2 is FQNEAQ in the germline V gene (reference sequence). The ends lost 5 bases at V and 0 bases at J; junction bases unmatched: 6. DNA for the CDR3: TGTGCCAGCAGCACTTATAGCGGGAGGGCCTCCTACGAGCAGTACTTC. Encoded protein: CASSTYSGRASYEQYF.

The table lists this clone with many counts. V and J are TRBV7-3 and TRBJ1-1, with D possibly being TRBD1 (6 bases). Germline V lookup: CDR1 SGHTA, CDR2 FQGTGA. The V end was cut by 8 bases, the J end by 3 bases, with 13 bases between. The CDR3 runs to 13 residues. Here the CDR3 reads CASAKQGDTEAFF. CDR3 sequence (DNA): TGTGCCAGCGCAAAACAGGGAGACACTGAAGCTTTCTTT.

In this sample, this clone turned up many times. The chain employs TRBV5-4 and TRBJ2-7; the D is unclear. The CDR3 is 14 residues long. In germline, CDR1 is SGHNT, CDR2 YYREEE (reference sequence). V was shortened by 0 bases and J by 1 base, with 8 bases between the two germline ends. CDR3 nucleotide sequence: TGTGCCAGCAGCTTGGCCCCCCAGTCCTACGAGCAGTACTTC. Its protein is CASSLAPQSYEQYF.

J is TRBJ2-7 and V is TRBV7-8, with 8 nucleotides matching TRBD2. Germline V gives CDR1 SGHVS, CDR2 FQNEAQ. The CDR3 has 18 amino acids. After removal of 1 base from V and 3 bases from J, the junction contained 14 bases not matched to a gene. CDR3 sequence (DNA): TGTGCCAGCAGCTTAGGGGGTGGCGGACTAGCCGTATACTACGAGCAGTACTTC. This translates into CASSLGGGGLAVYYEQYF.

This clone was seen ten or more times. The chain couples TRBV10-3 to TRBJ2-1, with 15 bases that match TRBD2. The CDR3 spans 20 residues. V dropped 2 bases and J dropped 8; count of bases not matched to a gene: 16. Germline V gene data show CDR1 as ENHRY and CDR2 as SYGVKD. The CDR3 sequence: CAISEPGLAGGYLKGHEQFF. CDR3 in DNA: TGTGCCATCAGTGAGCCCGGACTAGCGGGGGGGTACCTTAAGGGGCATGAGCAGTTCTTC.

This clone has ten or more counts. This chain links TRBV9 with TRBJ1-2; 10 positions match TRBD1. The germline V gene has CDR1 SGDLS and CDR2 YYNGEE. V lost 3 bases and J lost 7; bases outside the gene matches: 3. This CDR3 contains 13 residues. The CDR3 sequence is CASSAGQGSGYTF. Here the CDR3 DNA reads TGTGCCAGCAGCGCGGGACAGGGGTCTGGCTACACCTTC.

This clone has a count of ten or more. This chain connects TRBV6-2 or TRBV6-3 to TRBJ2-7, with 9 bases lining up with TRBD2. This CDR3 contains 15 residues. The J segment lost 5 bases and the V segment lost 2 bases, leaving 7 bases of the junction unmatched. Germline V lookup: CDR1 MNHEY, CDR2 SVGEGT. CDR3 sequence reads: CASSYSSGSFDEQYF. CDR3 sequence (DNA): TGTGCCAGCAGTTACAGTAGCGGGAGCTTCGACGAGCAGTACTTC.

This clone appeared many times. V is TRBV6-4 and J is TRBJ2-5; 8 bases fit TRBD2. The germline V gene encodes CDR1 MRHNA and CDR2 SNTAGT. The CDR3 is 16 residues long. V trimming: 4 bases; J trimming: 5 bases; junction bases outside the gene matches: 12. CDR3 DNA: TGTGCCAGCAGTGGCATGACAGCGGGGGCCGGGGAGACCCAGTACTTC. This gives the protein CASSGMTAGAGETQYF.

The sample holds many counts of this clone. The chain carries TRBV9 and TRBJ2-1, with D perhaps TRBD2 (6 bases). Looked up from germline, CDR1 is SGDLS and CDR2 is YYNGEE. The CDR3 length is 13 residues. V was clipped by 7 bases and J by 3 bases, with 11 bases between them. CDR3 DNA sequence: TGTGCCAGCGGGGGGAAACTCTACAATGAGCAGTTCTTC. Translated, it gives CASGGKLYNEQFF.

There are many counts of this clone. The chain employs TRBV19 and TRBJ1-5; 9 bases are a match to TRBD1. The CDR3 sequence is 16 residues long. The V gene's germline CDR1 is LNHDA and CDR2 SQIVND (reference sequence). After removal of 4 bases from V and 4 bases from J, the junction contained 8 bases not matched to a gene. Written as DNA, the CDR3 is TGTGCCAGTAGTACAGGTTGGGACAGGGAGAATCAGCCCCAGCATTTT. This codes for CASSTGWDRENQPQHF.

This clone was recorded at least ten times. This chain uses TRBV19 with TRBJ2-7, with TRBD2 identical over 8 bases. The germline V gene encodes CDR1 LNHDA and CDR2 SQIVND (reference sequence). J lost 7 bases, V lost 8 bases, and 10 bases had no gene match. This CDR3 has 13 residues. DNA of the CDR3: TGTGCCAGTGGGAGGACTAGCTCCCGTGAGCAGTACTTC. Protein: CASGRTSSREQYF. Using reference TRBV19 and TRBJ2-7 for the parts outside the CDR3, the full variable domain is DGGITQSPKYLFRKEGQNVTLSCEQNLNHDAMYWYRQDPGQGLRLIYYSQIVNDFQKGDIAEGYSVSREKKESFPLTVTSAQKNPTAFYLCASGRTSSREQYFGPGTRLTVT.

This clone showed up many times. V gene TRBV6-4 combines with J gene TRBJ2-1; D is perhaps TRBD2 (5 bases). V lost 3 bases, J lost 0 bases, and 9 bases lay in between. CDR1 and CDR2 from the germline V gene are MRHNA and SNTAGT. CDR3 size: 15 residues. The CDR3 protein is CASSESGGSYNEQFF. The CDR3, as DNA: TGTGCCAGCAGTGAGAGCGGTGGCTCCTACAATGAGCAGTTCTTC.

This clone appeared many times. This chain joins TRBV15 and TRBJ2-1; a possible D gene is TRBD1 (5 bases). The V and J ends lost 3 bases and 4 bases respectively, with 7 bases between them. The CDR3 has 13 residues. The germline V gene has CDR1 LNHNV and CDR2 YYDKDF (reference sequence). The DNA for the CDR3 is TGTGCCACCAGCAGGACAGTATACAATGAGCAGTTCTTC. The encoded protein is CATSRTVYNEQFF.

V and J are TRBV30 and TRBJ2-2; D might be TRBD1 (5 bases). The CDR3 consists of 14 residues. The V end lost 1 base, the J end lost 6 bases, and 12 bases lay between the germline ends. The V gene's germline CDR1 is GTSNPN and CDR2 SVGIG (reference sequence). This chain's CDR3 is CAWSAQGGAGELFF. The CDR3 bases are TGTGCCTGGAGTGCCCAGGGTGGTGCCGGGGAGCTGTTTTTT.

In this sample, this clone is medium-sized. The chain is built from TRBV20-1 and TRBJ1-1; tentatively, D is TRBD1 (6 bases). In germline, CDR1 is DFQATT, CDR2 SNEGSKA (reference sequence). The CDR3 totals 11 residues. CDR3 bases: TGCAGCCCCACAAGGGACATTGAAGCTTTCTTT. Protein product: CSPTRDIEAFF.

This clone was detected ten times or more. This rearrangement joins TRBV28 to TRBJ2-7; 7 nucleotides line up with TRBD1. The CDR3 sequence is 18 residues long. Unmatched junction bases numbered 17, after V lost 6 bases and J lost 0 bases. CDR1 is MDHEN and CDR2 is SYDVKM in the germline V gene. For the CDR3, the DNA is TGTGCCAGCAGACCCTTCATTATCCCGGGACAGAGCTCCTACGAGCAGTACTTC. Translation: CASRPFIIPGQSSYEQYF.

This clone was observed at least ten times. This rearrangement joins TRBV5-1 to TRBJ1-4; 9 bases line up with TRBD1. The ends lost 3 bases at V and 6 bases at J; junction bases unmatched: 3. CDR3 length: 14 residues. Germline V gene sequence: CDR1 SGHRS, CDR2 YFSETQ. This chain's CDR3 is CASSYRGLDEKLFF. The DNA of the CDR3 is TGCGCCAGCAGCTACAGGGGGCTGGATGAAAAACTGTTTTTT.

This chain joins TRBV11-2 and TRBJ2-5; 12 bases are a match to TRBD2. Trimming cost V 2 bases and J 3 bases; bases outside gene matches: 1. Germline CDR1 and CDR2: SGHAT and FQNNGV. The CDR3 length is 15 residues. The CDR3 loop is CASSLRLAGEETQYF. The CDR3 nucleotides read TGTGCCAGCAGCTTAAGACTAGCGGGGGAAGAGACCCAGTACTTC.

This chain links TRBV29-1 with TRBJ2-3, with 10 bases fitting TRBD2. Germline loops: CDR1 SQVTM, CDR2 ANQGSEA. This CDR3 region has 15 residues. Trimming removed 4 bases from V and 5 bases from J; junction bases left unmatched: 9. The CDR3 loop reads CSVAEKTSGQDTQYF. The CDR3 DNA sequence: TGCAGCGTTGCTGAGAAGACTAGCGGGCAAGATACGCAGTATTTT.

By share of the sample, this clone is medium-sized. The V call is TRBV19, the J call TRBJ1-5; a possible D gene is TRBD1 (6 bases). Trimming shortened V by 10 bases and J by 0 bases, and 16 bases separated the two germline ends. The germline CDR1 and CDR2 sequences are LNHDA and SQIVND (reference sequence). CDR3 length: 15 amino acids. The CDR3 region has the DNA TGTGCCACCACCCGGGGGGCCGATAGCAATCAGCCCCAGCATTTT. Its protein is CATTRGADSNQPQHF.

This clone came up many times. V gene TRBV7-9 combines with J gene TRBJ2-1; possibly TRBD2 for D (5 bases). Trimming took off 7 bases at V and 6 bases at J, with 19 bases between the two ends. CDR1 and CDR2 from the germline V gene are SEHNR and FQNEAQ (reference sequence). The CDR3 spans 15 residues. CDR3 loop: CASTSLPPEGNEQFF. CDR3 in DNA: TGTGCCAGCACCTCTTTGCCCCCTGAGGGCAATGAGCAGTTCTTC.

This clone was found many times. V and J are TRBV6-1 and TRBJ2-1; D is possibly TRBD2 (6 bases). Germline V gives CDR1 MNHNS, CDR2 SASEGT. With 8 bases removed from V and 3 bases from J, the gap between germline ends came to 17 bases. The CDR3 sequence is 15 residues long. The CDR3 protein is CASVRGLGYYNEQFF. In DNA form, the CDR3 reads TGTGCCAGCGTGCGGGGCCTAGGGTACTACAATGAGCAGTTCTTC.

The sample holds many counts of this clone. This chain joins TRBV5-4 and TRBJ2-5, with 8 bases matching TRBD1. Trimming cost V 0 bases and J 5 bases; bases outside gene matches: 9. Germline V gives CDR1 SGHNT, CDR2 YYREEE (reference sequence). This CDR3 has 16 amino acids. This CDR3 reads CASSLGSGQGRETQYF. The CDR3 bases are TGTGCCAGCAGCTTGGGCTCCGGACAGGGTAGGGAGACCCAGTACTTC.

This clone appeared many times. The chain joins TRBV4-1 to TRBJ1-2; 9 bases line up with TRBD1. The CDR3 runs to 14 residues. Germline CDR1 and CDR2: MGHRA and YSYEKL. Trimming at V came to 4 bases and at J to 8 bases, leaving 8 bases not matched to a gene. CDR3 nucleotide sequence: TGCGCCAGCAGCCTCCCGGGACAGGGACGGGGCTACACCTTC. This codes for CASSLPGQGRGYTF.

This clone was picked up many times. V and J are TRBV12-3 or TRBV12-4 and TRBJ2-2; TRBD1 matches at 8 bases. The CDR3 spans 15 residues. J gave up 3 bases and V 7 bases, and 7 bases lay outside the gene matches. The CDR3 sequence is CASNPTGVHTGELFF. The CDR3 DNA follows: TGTGCCAGCAATCCGACAGGGGTCCACACCGGGGAGCTGTTTTTT.

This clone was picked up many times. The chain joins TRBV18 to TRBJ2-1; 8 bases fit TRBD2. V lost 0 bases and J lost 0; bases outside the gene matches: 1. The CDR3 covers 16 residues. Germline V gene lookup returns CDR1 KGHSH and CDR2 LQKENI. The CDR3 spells CASSPPSGSSYNEQFF. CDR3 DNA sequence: TGTGCCAGCTCACCACCGAGCGGGAGCTCCTACAATGAGCAGTTCTTC.

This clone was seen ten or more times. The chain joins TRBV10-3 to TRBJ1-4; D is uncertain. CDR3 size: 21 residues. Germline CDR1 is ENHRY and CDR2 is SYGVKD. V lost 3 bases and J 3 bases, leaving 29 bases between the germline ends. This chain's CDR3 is CAISDDRGLGIVTAANEKLFF. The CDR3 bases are TGTGCCATCAGTGACGACCGGGGATTAGGCATCGTGACCGCGGCTAATGAAAAACTGTTTTTT.

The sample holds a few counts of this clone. The CDR3 reads CASSPGIGRNQPQHF. For the CDR3, the DNA is TGTGCCAGCAGCCCGGGTATCGGTCGCAATCAGCCCCAGCATTTT. The chain employs TRBV5-6 and TRBJ1-5, with D unresolved. Trimming removed 4 bases at V and 2 bases at J, with 13 bases between. Germline CDR1 is SGHDT and CDR2 is YYEEEE. The CDR3 length is 15 residues. The full variable domain, rest sourced from reference TRBV5-6 and TRBJ1-5, is DAGVTQSPTHLIKTRGQQVTLRCSPKSGHDTVSWYQQALGQGPQFIFQYYEEEERQRGNFPDRFSGHQFPNYSSELNVNALLLGDSALYLCASSPGIGRNQPQHFGDGTRLSIL.